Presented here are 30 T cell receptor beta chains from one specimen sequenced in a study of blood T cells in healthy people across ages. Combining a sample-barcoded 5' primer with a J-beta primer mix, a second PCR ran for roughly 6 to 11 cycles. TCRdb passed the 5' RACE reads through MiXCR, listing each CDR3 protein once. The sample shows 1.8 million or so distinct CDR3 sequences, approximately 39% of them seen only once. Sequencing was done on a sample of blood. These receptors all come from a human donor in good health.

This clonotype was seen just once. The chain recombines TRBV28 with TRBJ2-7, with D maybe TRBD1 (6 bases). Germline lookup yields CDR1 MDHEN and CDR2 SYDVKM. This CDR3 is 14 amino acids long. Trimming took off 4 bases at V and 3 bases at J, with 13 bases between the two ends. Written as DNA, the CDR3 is TGTGCCAGCAGTTCGTCAGGACAGTTCTACGAGCAGTACTTC. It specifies CASSSSGQFYEQYF.

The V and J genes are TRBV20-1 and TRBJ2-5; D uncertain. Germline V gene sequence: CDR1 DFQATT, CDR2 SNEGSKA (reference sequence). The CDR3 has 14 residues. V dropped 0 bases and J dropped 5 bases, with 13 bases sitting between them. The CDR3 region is CSARDPGLVETQYF. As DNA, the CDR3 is TGCAGTGCTAGAGATCCCGGGTTGGTCGAGACCCAGTACTTC.

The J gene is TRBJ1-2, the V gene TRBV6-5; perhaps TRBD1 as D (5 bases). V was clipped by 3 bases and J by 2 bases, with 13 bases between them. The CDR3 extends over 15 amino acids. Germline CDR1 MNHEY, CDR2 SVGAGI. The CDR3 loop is CASSYRLDRNYGYTF. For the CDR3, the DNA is TGTGCCAGCAGTTATCGGTTAGACAGAAACTATGGCTACACCTTC.

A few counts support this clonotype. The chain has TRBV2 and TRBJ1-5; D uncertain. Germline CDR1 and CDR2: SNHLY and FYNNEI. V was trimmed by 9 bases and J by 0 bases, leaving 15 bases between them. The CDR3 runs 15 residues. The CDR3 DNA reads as TGTGCCAGTGCCTCGAGAGGTTATAGCAATCAGCCCCAGCATTTT. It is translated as CASASRGYSNQPQHF.

Here the CDR3 DNA reads TGTGCCATCAGTCGGGGGACAGGGGGCATCTACGAGCAGTACTTC. As protein: CAISRGTGGIYEQYF. The chain couples TRBV10-3 to TRBJ2-4; 12 bases map to TRBD1. The J call may be mistaken, given a closer DNA end match to TRBJ2-7. The germline V gene encodes CDR1 ENHRY and CDR2 SYGVKD. The CDR3 consists of 15 residues.

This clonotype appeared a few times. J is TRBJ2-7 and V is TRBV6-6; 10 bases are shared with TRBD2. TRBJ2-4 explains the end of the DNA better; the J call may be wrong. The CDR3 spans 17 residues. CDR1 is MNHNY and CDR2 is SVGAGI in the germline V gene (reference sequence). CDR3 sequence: CASSYSLERGGGNIQYF. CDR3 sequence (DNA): TGTGCCAGCAGTTACTCCCTAGAGCGGGGGGGCGGGAACATTCAGTACTTC.

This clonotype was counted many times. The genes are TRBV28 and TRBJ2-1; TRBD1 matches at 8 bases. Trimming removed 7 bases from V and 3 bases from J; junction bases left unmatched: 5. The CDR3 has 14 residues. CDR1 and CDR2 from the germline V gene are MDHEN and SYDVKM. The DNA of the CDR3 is TGTGCCAGCACAGGGGGCGTTTACTACAATGAGCAGTTCTTC. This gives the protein CASTGGVYYNEQFF.

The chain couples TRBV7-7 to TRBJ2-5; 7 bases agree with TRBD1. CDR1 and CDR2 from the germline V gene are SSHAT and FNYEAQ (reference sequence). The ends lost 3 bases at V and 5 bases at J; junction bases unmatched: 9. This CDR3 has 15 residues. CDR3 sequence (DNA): TGTGCCAGCAGCTTCTCGACAGGGTTAGGGGAGACCCAGTACTTC. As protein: CASSFSTGLGETQYF. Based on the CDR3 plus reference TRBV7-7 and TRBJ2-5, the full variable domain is GAGVSQSPRYKVTKRGQDVTLRCDPISSHATLYWYQQALGQGPEFLTYFNYEAQPDKSGLPSDRFSAERPEGSISTLTIQRTEQRDSAMYRCASSFSTGLGETQYFGPGTRLLVL.

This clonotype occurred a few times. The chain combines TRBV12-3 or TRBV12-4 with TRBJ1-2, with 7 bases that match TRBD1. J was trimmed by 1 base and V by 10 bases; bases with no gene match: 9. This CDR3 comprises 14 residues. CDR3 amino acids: CATRETGVNYGYTF. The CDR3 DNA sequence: TGTGCCACCAGAGAAACAGGGGTTAACTATGGCTACACCTTC.

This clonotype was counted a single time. CDR3: CASSQLRTGANYGYTF. CDR3 nucleotide sequence: TGTGCCAGCAGCCAGCTACGGACGGGTGCTAACTATGGCTACACCTTC. This sequence joins TRBV4-2 and TRBJ1-2; no firm D call. With 3 bases removed from V and 0 bases from J, the gap between germline ends came to 14 bases. Germline CDR1 is LGHNA and CDR2 is YNFKEQ. This CDR3 region has 16 residues.

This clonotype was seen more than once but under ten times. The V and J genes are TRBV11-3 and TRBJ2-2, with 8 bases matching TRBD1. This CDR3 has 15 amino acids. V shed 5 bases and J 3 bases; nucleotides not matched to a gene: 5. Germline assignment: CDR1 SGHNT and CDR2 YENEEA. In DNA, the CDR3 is TGTGCCAGCAGCGCCGGACAGGGAGACACCGGGGAGCTGTTTTTT. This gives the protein CASSAGQGDTGELFF. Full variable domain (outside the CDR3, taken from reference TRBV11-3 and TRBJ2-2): EAGVVQSPRYKIIEKKQPVAFWCNPISGHNTLYWYLQNLGQGPELLIRYENEEAVDDSQLPKDRFSAERLKGVDSTLKIQPAELGDSAVYLCASSAGQGDTGELFFGEGSRLTVL.

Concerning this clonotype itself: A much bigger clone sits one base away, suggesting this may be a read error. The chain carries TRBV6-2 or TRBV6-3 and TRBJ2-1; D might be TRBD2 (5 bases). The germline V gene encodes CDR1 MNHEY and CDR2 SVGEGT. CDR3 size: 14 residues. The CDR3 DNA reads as TGTGCCAACAGTTACGTTCGGGGAAACAATGAGCAGTTCTTC. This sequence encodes CANSYVRGNNEQFF.

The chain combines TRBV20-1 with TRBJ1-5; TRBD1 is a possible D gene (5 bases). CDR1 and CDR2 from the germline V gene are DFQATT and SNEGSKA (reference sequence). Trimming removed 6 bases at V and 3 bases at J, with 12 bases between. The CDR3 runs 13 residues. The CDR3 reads CSAVDTHNQPQHF. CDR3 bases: TGCAGTGCAGTGGACACCCACAATCAGCCCCAGCATTTT.

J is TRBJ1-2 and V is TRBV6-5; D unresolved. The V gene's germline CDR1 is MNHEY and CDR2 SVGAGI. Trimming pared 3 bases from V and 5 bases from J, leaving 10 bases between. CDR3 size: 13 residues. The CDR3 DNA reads TGTGCCAGCAGTTATCGCAGCTGGTATGGCTACACCTTC. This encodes CASSYRSWYGYTF.

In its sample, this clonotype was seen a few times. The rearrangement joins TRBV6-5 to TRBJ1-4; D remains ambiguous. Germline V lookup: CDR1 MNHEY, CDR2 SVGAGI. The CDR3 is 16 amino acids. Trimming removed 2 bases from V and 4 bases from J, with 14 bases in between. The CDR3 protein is CASSYDLASVNEKLFF. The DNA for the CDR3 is TGTGCCAGCAGTTACGACCTCGCGAGCGTTAATGAAAAACTGTTTTTT.

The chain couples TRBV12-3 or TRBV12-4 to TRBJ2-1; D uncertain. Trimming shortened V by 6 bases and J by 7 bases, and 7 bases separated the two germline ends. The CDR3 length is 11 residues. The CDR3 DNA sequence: TGTGCCAGCAGCATCCGAAATGAGCAGTTCTTC. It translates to CASSIRNEQFF.

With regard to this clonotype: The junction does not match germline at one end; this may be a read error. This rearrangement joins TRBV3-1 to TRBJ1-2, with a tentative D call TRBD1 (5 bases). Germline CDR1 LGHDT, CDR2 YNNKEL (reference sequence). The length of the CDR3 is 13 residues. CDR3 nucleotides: TGTGTCAGCAGCCAAGCAGGGTCCTATGGCTACACCTTC. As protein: CVSSQAGSYGYTF.

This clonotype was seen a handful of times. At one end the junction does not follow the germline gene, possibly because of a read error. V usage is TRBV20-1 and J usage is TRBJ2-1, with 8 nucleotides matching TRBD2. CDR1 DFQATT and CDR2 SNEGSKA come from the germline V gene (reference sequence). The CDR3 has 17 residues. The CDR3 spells CSASPDRGGPRDNQQFF. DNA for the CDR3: TGCAGTGCTAGTCCCGACCGGGGGGGCCCCAGGGACAATCAGCAGTTCTTC.

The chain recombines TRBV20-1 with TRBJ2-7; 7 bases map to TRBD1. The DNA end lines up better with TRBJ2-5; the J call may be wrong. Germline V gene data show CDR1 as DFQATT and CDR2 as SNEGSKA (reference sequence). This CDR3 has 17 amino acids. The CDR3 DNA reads TGCAGTGCTAGAGATCTACGTCCGGGACAGAGCCATGCGACCCAGTACTTC. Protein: CSARDLRPGQSHATQYF.

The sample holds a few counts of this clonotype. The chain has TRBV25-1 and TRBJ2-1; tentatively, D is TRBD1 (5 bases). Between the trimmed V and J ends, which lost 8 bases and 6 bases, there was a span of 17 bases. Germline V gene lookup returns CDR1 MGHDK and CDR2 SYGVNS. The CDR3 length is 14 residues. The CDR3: CASGIGAFLNEQFF. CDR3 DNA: TGTGCCAGCGGCATAGGGGCCTTTCTCAATGAGCAGTTCTTC.

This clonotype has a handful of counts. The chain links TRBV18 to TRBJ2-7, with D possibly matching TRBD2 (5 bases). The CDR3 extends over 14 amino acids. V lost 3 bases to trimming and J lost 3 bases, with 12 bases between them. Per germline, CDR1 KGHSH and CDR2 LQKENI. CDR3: CASSPATTNYEQYF. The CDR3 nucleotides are TGTGCCAGCTCACCTGCGACTACTAACTACGAGCAGTACTTC.

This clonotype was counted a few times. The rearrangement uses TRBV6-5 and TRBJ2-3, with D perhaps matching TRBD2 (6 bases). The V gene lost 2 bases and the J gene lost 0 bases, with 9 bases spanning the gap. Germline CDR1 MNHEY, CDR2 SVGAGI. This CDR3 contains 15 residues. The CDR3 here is CASSYAGPSTDTQYF. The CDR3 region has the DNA TGTGCCAGCAGTTACGCGGGGCCTAGCACAGATACGCAGTATTTT.

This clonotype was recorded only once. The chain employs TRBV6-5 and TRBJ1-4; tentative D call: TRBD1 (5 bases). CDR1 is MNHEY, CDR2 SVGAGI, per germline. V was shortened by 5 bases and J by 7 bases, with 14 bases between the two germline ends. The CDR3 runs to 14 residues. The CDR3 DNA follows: TGTGCCAGCAGTAACTATAAGGGGCTTGAAAAACTGTTTTTT. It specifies CASSNYKGLEKLFF.

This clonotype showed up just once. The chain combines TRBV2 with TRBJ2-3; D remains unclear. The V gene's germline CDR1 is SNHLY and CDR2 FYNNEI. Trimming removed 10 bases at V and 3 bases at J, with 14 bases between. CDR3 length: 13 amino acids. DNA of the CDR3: TGTGCCACCAAACTCTTGATGACAGATACGCAGTATTTT. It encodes CATKLLMTDTQYF. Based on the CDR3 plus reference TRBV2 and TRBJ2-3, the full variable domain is EPEVTQTPSHQVTQMGQEVILRCVPISNHLYFYWYRQILGQKVEFLVSFYNNEISEKSEIFDDQFSVERPDGSNFTLKIRSTKLEDSAMYFCATKLLMTDTQYFGPGTRLTVL.

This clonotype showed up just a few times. CDR3 loop: CASPNSNQPQHF. The CDR3 coding sequence is TGTGCCAGTCCGAACTCGAATCAGCCCCAGCATTTT. J is TRBJ1-5 and V is TRBV28; D is undetermined. Trimming took 9 bases from V and 4 from J, leaving 10 bases between them. This CDR3 has 12 residues. In germline, CDR1 is MDHEN, CDR2 SYDVKM. The variable domain in full, completed from reference TRBV28 and TRBJ1-5, reads DVKVTQSSRYLVKRTGEKVFLECVQDMDHENMFWYRQDPGLGLRLIYFSYDVKMKEKGDIPEGYSVSREKKERFSLILESASTNQTSMYLCASPNSNQPQHFGDGTRLSIL.

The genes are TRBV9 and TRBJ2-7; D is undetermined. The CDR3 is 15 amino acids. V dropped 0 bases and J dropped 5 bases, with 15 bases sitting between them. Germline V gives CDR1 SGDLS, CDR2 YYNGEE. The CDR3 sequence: CASSVEELPRDEQYF. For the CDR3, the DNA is TGTGCCAGCAGCGTAGAGGAATTACCCCGGGACGAGCAGTACTTC.

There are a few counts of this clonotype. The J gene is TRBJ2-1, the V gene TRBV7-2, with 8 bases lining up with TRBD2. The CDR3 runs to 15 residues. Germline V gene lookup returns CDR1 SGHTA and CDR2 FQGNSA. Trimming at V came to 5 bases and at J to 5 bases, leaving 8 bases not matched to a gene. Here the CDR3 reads CASSADSGADNEQFF. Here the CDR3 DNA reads TGTGCCAGCAGCGCTGATAGCGGGGCGGACAATGAGCAGTTCTTC. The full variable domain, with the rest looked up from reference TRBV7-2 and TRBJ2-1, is GAGVSQSPSNKVTEKGKDVELRCDPISGHTALYWYRQSLGQGLEFLIYFQGNSAPDKSGLPSDRFSAERTGGSVSTLTIQRTQQEDSAVYLCASSADSGADNEQFFGPGTRLTVL.

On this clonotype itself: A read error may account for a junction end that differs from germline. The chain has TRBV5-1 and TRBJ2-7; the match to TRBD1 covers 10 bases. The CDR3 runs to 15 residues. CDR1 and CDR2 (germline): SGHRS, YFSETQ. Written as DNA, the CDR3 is TGTGCCAGCAGCTTATCCGGGACAGGGGTCGGCGAGCAGTACTTC. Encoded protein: CASSLSGTGVGEQYF.

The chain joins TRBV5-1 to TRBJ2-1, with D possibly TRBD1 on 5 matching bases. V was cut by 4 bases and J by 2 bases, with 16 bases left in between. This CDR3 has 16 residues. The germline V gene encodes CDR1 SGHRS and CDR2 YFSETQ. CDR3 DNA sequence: TGCGCCAGCAGCCCTGGGGCCGATGGAGCCTACAATGAGCAGTTCTTC. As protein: CASSPGADGAYNEQFF.

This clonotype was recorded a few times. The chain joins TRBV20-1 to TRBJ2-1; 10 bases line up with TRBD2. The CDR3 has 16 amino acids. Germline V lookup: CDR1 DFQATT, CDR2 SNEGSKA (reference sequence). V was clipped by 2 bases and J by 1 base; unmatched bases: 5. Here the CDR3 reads CSARTGLAISYNEQFF. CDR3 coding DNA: TGCAGTGCTAGAACGGGACTAGCGATTTCCTACAATGAGCAGTTCTTC.